Sequencing of this TCR beta chain was carried out in a study of vaccination effects on CD4 cells after COVID-19. In the study overall: ViraFEST expansion of antigen-specific CD4+ T cells with viral peptide pools preceded sequencing.

This clone has a count of ten or more. Its matching antigen is unknown. This CDR3 spans 14 amino acids. Trimming at V came to 8 bases and at J to 3 bases, leaving 9 bases not matched to a gene. Germline CDR1 and CDR2: MDHEN and SYDVKM. TCRdb's table, derived via immunoSEQ multiplex PCR, lists solely in-frame clones and lacks some. The sample consists of under 50,000 clones, about 75% of them appearing once. Following culture for around 9 days, CD4+ T cells were isolated. PCR-confirmed SARS-CoV-2 infection occurred in the person between March and December 2020. The source was CD4+ T cells from PBMCs cultured without peptide, collected before COVID-19 vaccination. This clonotype was obtained from a human donor who had a prior SARS-CoV-2 infection. V usage is TRBV28 and J usage is TRBJ1-1; 7 positions agree with TRBD1. CDR3 sequence reads: CASYPGGLHTEAFF. The CDR3 DNA reads as TGTGCCAGCTACCCAGGGGGTCTTCACACTGAAGCTTTCTTT.